The clone carrying this T cell receptor (beta chain) was picked up many times. The antigen remains unidentified. This sample is drawn from a study of neurological immune-mediated disorders. From germline, CDR1 is LGHDT and CDR2 YNNKEL (reference sequence). V shed 2 bases and J shed 4 bases, with 11 bases lying between them. The CDR3 loop spans 14 amino acids. 5'RACE employing 10-nucleotide random UMIs yielded the cDNA. TCRdb reprocessed the 5' RACE reads with MiXCR, giving one entry per CDR3 protein. Of tens of thousands of distinct CDR3 sequences in the sample, about a sixth were seen once. Study-level findings and limits: HTLV-1-associated myelopathy showed the most TCR clonal expansion; multiple sclerosis the least, below healthy controls.

The specimen sequenced was PBMCs. The source of this sequence is a woman in her thirties or forties in good health. The rearrangement uses TRBV3-1 and TRBJ1-1; D is perhaps TRBD1 (6 bases). This CDR3 is CASSQIRGGTEAFF. The CDR3, as DNA: TGTGCCAGCAGCCAAATAAGGGGGGGCACTGAAGCTTTCTTT.